This entry features one T cell receptor (beta chain) sequence. The sample is drawn from a study of blood T cell repertoires in COVID-19. Study background: The cDNA or gDNA used as material had been derived from T cells, B-cell-depleted T cells, or PBMCs.

CDR1 is SNHLY, CDR2 FYNNEI, per germline. This CDR3 region has 12 residues. Trimming stripped 6 bases from V and 7 bases from J, with 12 bases between. In the source study's methods: Reference gene primers were amplified, and this amplification served to estimate nucleated cell counts. Method: immunoSEQ multiplex PCR; TCRdb's copy keeps in-frame clones and lacks some. V and J calls and clone size come straight from that table; D and trimming were deduced from the DNA. The data hold fewer than 300,000 clones, with 88% observed a single time. The sequence was collected from a woman aged 25-40 years with acute or convalescent COVID-19. The chain has TRBV2 and TRBJ1-1; tentative D call: TRBD1 (5 bases). Sequencing was carried out using peripheral blood. Here the CDR3 DNA reads TGTGCCAGCAGCGAACTGACAGTTGAAGCTTTCTTT. Its translation: CASSELTVEAFF.